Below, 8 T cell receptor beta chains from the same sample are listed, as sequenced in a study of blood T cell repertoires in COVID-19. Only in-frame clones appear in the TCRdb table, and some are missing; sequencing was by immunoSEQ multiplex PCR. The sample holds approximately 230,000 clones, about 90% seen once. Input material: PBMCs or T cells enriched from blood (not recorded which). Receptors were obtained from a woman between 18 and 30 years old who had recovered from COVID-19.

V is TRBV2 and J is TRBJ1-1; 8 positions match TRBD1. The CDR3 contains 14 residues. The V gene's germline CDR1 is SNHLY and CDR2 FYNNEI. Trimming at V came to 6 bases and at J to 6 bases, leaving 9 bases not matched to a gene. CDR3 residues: CASSLPGQAPEAFF. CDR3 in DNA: TGTGCCAGCAGCCTCCCGGGACAGGCGCCTGAAGCTTTCTTT. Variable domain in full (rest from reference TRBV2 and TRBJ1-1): EPEVTQTPSHQVTQMGQEVILRCVPISNHLYFYWYRQILGQKVEFLVSFYNNEISEKSEIFDDQFSVERPDGSNFTLKIRSTKLEDSAMYFCASSLPGQAPEAFFGQGTRLTVV.

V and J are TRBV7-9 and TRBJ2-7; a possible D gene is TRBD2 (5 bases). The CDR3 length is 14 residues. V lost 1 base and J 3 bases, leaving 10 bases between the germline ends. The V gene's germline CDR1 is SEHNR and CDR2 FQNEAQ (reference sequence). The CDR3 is CASSLERRRYEQYF. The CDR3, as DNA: TGTGCCAGCAGCTTAGAGCGGAGACGCTACGAGCAGTACTTC.

The CDR3: CASTGTGYGYTF. The CDR3 region has the DNA TGTGCCAGCACTGGGACAGGATACGGCTACACCTTC. The V call is TRBV6-5, the J call TRBJ1-2; 8 nucleotides match TRBD1. Germline CDR1 reads MNHEY; CDR2 reads SVGAGI. Unmatched junction bases numbered 6, after V lost 7 bases and J lost 8 bases. The CDR3 is 12 residues long.

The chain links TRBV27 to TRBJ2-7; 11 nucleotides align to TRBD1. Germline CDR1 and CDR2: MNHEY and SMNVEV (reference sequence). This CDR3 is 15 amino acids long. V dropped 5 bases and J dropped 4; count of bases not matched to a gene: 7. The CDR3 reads CASSQRTGGFYEQYF. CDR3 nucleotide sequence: TGTGCCAGCAGTCAAAGGACAGGGGGCTTTTACGAGCAGTACTTC.

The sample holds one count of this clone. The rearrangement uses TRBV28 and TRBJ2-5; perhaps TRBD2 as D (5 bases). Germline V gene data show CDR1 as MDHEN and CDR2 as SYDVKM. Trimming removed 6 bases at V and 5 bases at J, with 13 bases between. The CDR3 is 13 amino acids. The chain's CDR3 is CASRPGGGETQYF. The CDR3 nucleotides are TGTGCCAGCAGACCCGGAGGAGGCGAGACCCAGTACTTC.

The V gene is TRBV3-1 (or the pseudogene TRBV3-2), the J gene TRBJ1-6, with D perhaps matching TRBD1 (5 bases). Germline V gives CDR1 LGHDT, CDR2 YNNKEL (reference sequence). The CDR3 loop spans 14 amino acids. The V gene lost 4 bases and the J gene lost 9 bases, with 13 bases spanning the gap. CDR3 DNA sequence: TGTGCCAGCAGCCCGGGAGGACATGGTTCACCCCTCCACTTT. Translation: CASSPGGHGSPLHF.

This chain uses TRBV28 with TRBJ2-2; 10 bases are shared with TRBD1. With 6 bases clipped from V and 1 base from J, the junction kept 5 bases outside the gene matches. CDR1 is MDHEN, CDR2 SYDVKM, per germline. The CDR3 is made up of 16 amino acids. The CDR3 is CASSPGTGENTGELFF. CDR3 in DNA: TGTGCCAGCAGCCCAGGGACAGGGGAGAACACCGGGGAGCTGTTTTTT.

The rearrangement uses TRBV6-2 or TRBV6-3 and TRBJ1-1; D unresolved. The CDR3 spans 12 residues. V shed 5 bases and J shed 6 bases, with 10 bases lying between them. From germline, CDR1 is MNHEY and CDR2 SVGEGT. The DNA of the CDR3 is TGTGCCAGCAGTCTGCCTCGGTCTGAAGCTTTCTTT. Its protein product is CASSLPRSEAFF.